These T cell receptor beta chains were read from a single sample in a study of shared clonotypes between healthy human individuals. Measured with immunoSEQ multiplex PCR; TCRdb has only the in-frame clones, and not every one. The table shows more than 500,000 clones, with 85% to 95% occurring only once. The specimen was naive CD8+ T cells sorted from blood. These receptors all stem from a woman aged 30 to 39 in good health. Each CDR3 is given with its conserved first and last residue.

V gene: TRBV19; CDR3 protein: CASSIGLAIEEQYF
V gene: TRBV15; CDR3 protein: CATSRDLHLNTGELFF
V gene: TRBV7-9; CDR3 protein: CASSLLADTYEQYF
V gene: TRBV2; CDR3 protein: CASSEGIGYEQYF
V gene: TRBV10-2; CDR3 protein: CASTIGGNTEAFF
V gene: TRBV30; CDR3 protein: CAWSGTGGGEKLFF
V gene: TRBV19; CDR3 protein: CASSGSVGPYEQYF
V gene: TRBV19; CDR3 protein: CASSVLSHNEQFF
V gene: TRBV4-2; CDR3 protein: CASSELAGVSDEQFF
V gene: TRBV2; CDR3 protein: CASSTVRDRSTYEQYF
V gene: TRBV6-5; CDR3 protein: CASSYSRTAASYEQYF
V gene: TRBV18; CDR3 protein: CASSPWAPGSGANVLTF
V gene: TRBV9; CDR3 protein: CASSVENGGRDEQYF
V gene: TRBV30; CDR3 protein: CAWSVGVHTEAFF
V gene: TRBV13; CDR3 protein: CASSLGGSRGPGDTQYF
V gene: TRBV7-9; CDR3 protein: CASSLPAGREGLETQYF
V gene: TRBV7-2; CDR3 protein: CASSLVVLASTDTQYF
V gene: TRBV6-5; CDR3 protein: CASSYTGTGWEQYF
V gene: TRBV2; CDR3 protein: CASSPDREYNGYTF
V gene: TRBV11-2; CDR3 protein: CASSLGYGGSFRNEQFF
V gene: TRBV19; CDR3 protein: CASSYGQGTGELFF
V gene: TRBV28; CDR3 protein: CASSLGPKLGGNEQYF
V gene: TRBV28; CDR3 protein: CASSLTGAYEQYF
V gene: TRBV15; CDR3 protein: CATSRVSLAGGEQYF
V gene: TRBV21-1; CDR3 protein: CASSKEVVLQLQRSYEQYF
V gene: TRBV18; CDR3 protein: CASTKTSAYQETQYF
V gene: TRBV27; CDR3 protein: CASSLSSFNEQYF
V gene: TRBV9; CDR3 protein: CASSVEGSHVYEQYF
V gene: TRBV5-6; CDR3 protein: CASSWEDTEAFF
V gene: TRBV28; CDR3 protein: CASSRLAEVYEQYF
V gene: TRBV7-9; CDR3 protein: CASSLVGRDPTGELFF
V gene: TRBV5-4; CDR3 protein: CAGGDSLNTEAFF
V gene: TRBV13; CDR3 protein: CASSYGQKDNEQFF
V gene: TRBV27; CDR3 protein: CASSSGSSYNEQFF
V gene: TRBV7-9; CDR3 protein: CASSPRGGADTQYF
V gene: TRBV5-4; CDR3 protein: CASSLSPSGRTYEQYF
V gene: TRBV11-2; CDR3 protein: CASSLQGDAGELFF
V gene: TRBV19; CDR3 protein: CASSTDIYNEQFF
V gene: TRBV29-1; CDR3 protein: CSVEAIVRPYGYTF
V gene: TRBV19; CDR3 protein: CASRMEGFENF
V gene: TRBV10-2; CDR3 protein: CASSYSGVGPEKLFF
V gene: TRBV9; CDR3 protein: CASSVAGNTDTQYF